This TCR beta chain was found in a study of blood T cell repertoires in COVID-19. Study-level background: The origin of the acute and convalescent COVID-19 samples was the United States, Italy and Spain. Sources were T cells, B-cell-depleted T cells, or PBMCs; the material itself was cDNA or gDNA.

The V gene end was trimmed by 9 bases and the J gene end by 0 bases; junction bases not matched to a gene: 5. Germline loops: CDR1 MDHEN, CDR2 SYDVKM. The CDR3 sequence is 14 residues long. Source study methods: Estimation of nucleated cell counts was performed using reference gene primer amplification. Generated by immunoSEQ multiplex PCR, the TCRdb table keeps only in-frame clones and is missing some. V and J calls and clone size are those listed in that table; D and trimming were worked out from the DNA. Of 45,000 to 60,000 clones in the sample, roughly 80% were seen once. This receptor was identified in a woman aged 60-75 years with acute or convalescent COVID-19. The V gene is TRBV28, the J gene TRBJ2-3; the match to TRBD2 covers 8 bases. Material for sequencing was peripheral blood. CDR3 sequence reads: CASQTSVSTDTQYF. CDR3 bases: TGTGCCAGTCAGACTAGCGTAAGCACAGATACGCAGTATTTT.